The 7 T cell receptor beta chains listed next were all sequenced from one sample in a study of prognosis after radiotherapy for stage I lung cancer (TCRdb year 2021). Sequenced using an Illumina HiSeq 3000. Two rounds of multiplex PCR on genomic DNA were used to amplify the TCR beta CDR3 region. The first PCR round used primers specific to each TRBV and TRBJ gene, with sequences filed in Chinese patent CN105087789A. The raw public reads went through TCRdb reprocessing: fastp at Q25, MiXCR clone calling, in-frame beta chains kept. Every distinct CDR3 protein forms one entry, paired with its most common genes and DNA. This sample gives 14,000 or so distinct CDR3 sequences in total; approximately 53% of them show up just once. The ten largest clonotypes hold roughly 40% of the sample. This sample comprised PBMCs, obtained before or after stereotactic body radiation therapy (not recorded which). The receptors come from a donor aged 50 or older with non-small cell lung cancer.

As regards this clonotype: A much larger clonotype is one base distant, so this may be a read error. The chain is built from TRBV6-2 or TRBV6-3 and TRBJ2-5, with D unclear. The CDR3 is 14 amino acids. Germline V gene lookup returns CDR1 MNHEY and CDR2 SVGEGT. The chain's CDR3 is CASSYLVTQETQHF. In nucleotides, the CDR3 is TGTGCCAGCAGTTACTTGGTTACCCAAGAGACCCAGCACTTC.

This chain connects TRBV18 to TRBJ2-3; tentatively, D is TRBD2 (6 bases). Trimming removed 2 bases at V and 7 bases at J, with 10 bases between. Germline loops: CDR1 KGHSH, CDR2 LQKENI. This CDR3 has 13 residues. The CDR3 nucleotides are TGTGCCAGCTCACCAGGGGCGGGGAATACGCAGTATTTT. The encoded protein is CASSPGAGNTQYF.

By share of the sample, this clonotype is medium-sized (0.01 to 0.1%). The chain combines TRBV5-1 with TRBJ2-2; tentative D call: TRBD1 (5 bases). With 4 bases removed from V and 1 base from J, the gap between germline ends came to 11 bases. Looked up from germline, CDR1 is SGHRS and CDR2 is YFSETQ. The CDR3 runs 15 residues. The CDR3 here is CASSLQGLNTGELFF. The DNA of the CDR3 is TGCGCCAGCAGCCTGCAGGGATTGAACACCGGGGAGCTGTTTTTT. The whole variable domain, filled in from reference TRBV5-1 and TRBJ2-2, reads KAGVTQTPRYLIKTRGQQVTLSCSPISGHRSVSWYQQTPGQGLQFLFEYFSETQRNKGNFPGRFSGRQFSNSRSEMNVSTLELGDSALYLCASSLQGLNTGELFFGEGSRLTVL.

Concerning this clonotype itself: A far larger clone lies a single base away; this is likely a read error. The chain has TRBV6-1 and TRBJ2-7; D is possibly TRBD2 (5 bases). The CDR3 is 18 residues long. From germline, CDR1 is MNHNS and CDR2 SASEGT. The CDR3 sequence is CASSYVPWQRPPSYDQYF. CDR3 in DNA: TGTGCCAGCAGTTACGTGCCCTGGCAGCGGCCGCCGTCCTACGATCAGTACTTC.

A note on this clonotype: Because it lacks the conserved phenylalanine or tryptophan at the end, this CDR3 is likely a read error. V is TRBV7-2 and J is TRBJ2-7, with D unresolved. Germline CDR1 reads SGHTA; CDR2 reads FQGNSA. The CDR3 sequence is 16 residues long. V shed 1 base and J shed 0 bases, with 13 bases lying between them. The CDR3 DNA follows: TGTGCCAGCAGCTTAGTAGGAGTGTTGAGCTCCTACGAGCAGTACCTC. This codes for CASSLVGVLSSYEQYL.

In this sample, this clonotype turned up once. Germline and junction disagree at one end, which may indicate a read error. This chain links TRBV6-2 or TRBV6-3 with TRBJ2-6; D might be TRBD1 (5 bases). The V gene's germline CDR1 is MNHEY and CDR2 SVGEGT. The CDR3 has 17 residues. CDR3 in DNA: TGTGCCAGCAGTGAAGTCCGCAGGACATCTGGGGCCAACGTCCAGACTTTC. Encoded protein: CASSEVRRTSGANVQTF.

This clonotype was recorded many times. The chain has TRBV7-8 and TRBJ1-4; 8 nucleotides agree with TRBD1. This CDR3 contains 14 residues. The V and J ends lost 2 bases and 8 bases, in that order; junction bases with no gene match: 4. CDR1 SGHVS and CDR2 FQNEAQ come from the germline V gene. The DNA of the CDR3 is TGTGCCAGCAGCTTACAGGGGGCAAGGGAAAAACTGTTTTTT. This codes for CASSLQGAREKLFF.